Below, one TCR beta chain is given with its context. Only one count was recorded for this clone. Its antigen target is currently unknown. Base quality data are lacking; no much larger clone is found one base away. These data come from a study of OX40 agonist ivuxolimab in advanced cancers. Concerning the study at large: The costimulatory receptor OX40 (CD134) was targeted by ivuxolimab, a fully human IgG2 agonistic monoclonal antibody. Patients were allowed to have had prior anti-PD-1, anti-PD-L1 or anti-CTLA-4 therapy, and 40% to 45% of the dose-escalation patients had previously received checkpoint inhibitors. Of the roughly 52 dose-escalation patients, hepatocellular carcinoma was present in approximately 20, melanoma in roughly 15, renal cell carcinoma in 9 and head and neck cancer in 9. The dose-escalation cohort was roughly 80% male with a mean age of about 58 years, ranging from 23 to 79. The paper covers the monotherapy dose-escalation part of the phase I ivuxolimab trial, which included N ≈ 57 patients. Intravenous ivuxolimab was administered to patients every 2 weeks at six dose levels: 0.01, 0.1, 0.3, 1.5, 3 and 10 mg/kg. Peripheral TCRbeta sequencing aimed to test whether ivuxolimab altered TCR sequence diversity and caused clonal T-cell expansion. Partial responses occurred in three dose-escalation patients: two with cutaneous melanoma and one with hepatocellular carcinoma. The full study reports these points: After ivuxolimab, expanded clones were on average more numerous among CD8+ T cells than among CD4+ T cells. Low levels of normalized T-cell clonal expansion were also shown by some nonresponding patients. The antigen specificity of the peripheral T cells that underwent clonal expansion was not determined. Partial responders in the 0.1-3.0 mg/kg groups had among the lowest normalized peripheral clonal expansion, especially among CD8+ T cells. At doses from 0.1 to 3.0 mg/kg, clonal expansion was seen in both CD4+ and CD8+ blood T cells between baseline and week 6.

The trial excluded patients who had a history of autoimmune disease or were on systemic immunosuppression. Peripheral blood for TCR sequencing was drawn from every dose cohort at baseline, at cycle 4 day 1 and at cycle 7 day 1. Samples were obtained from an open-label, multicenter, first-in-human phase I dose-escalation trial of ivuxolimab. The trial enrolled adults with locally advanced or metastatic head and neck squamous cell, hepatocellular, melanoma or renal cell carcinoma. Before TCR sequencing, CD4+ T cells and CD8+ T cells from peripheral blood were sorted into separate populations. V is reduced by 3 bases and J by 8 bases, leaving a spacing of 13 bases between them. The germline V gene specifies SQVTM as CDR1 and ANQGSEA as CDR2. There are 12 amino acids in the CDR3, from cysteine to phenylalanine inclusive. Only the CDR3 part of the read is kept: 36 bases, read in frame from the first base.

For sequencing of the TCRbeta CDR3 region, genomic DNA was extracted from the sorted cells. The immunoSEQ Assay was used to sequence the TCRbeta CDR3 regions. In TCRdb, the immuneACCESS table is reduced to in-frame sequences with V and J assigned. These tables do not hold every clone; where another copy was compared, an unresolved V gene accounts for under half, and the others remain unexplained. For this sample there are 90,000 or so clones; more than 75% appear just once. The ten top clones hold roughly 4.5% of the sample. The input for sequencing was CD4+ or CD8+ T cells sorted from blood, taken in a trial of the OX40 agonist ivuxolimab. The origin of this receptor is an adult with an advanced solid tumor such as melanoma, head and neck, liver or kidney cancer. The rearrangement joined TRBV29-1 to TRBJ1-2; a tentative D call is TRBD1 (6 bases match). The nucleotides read TGCAGCGTTGATGGCAGTGGGGGCGGCTACACCTTC. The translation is CSVDGSGGGYTF.